These T cell receptor delta chains were read from a single sample in a study of gamma-delta chains in newborns, infants, children. TCRdb re-processed the reads using CATT. The sample holds more than 9,000 delta-chain clones, roughly 3.5% seen once. Sequencing was carried out using blood. These receptors originate from a child who was a newborn, infant or young child, either healthy, febrile or measles-vaccinated (not recorded which). The CDR3 runs from the conserved cysteine through the conserved F or W. D genes are given only for firm matches. Part of the rows lack a size; the others show once, few, many or a class for expanded clones.

DNA: TGTGCTCTTGGGGAACGAGGTAGCGGAGCCGATAAACTCATCTTT; CDR3: CALGERGSGADKLIF; J: TRDJ1; D: NA; V: TRDV1; size: NA; length: 15
DNA: TGTGCCTGTGACACCGTTTCCGTACTGGGGGATAGCACCGATAAACTCATCTTT; CDR3: CACDTVSVLGDSTDKLIF; J: TRDJ1; D: TRDD3; V: TRDV2; size: NA; length: 18
DNA: TGTGCTCTTGGGGAAGACCCCAAAATGGGTCTATACTGGGGGATACGAGGTTTGGGCACCGATAAACTCATCTTT; CDR3: CALGEDPKMGLYWGIRGLGTDKLIF; J: TRDJ1; D: TRDD3; V: TRDV1; size: few; length: 25
DNA: TGTGCTCTTGGGGAACTTCCGCTATCTGGTAGCGATAAACTCATCTTT; CDR3: CALGELPLSGSDKLIF; J: TRDJ1; D: NA; V: TRDV1; size: few; length: 16
DNA: TGTGCTCTTGGGCTGCTATACACCGATAAACTCATCTTT; CDR3: CALGLLYTDKLIF; J: TRDJ1; D: NA; V: TRDV1; size: NA; length: 13
DNA: TGTGCCTGTGATCATGTACTCGTTCCCCACACCGATAAACTCATCTTT; CDR3: CACDHVLVPHTDKLIF; J: TRDJ1; D: NA; V: TRDV2; size: medium-sized; length: 16
DNA: TGTGCCTGTGACACCGGTCTACTGGGGAGACCTCCTGAGGACACCCGACAGATGTTTTTC; CDR3: CACDTGLLGRPPEDTRQMFF; J: TRDJ3; D: TRDD3; V: TRDV2; size: NA; length: 20
DNA: TGTGCCTTTATGGAGAGGGGATATGAGGACTACACCGATAAACTCATCTTT; CDR3: CAFMERGYEDYTDKLIF; J: TRDJ1; D: TRDD3; V: TRDV3; size: medium-sized; length: 17
DNA: TGTGCTCTTGGGGCCCAAACTATTCTACCGTACACCGATAAACTCATCTTT; CDR3: CALGAQTILPYTDKLIF; J: TRDJ1; D: NA; V: TRDV1; size: NA; length: 17
DNA: TGTGCCACAAACCCTCGCTTCCTACGAAGGGATACGCGTCCGCACACCGATAAACTCATCTTT; CDR3: CATNPRFLRRDTRPHTDKLIF; J: TRDJ1; D: NA; V: TRDV3; size: few; length: 21
DNA: TGTGCCTGTGAATCCCTACCGGGGACTACAGCACAACTCTTCTTT; CDR3: CACESLPGTTAQLFF; J: TRDJ2; D: NA; V: TRDV2; size: NA; length: 15
DNA: TGTGCCTGTGACACCGTGGAGGACCTCGGAGGGAAACTCATCTTT; CDR3: CACDTVEDLGGKLIF; J: TRDJ1; D: NA; V: TRDV2; size: large; length: 15
DNA: TGTGCTCTTGGGGAACCTGAGGGGGGAATACTGGGGGATAGCACCGATAAACTCATCTTT; CDR3: CALGEPEGGILGDSTDKLIF; J: TRDJ1; D: TRDD3; V: TRDV1; size: few; length: 20
DNA: TGTGCCTGTGACATTGGGGATACGTACACCGATAAACTCATCTTT; CDR3: CACDIGDTYTDKLIF; J: TRDJ1; D: TRDD3; V: TRDV2; size: medium-sized; length: 15
DNA: TGTGCCTGTGAATCCGTACTTACAAGAAACACCGATAAACTCATCTTC; CDR3: CACESVLTRNTDKLIF; J: TRDJ1; D: NA; V: TRDV2; size: NA; length: 16
DNA: TGTGCTCTTGGCCCCCTTCCCGATCCCACCGATAAACTCATCTTT; CDR3: CALGPLPDPTDKLIF; J: TRDJ1; D: NA; V: TRDV1; size: few; length: 15
DNA: TGTGCCTGTGACACCGTGGGGGATACGGACTCCTGGGACACCCGACAGATGTTTTTC; CDR3: CACDTVGDTDSWDTRQMFF; J: TRDJ3; D: TRDD3; V: TRDV2; size: NA; length: 19
DNA: TGCGCCTTTAACCTCCTCCCCTCTTCCTACAAGGGTGTGGTCTGGGATTCGGCCCATAAACTCATCTTT; CDR3: CAFNLLPSSYKGVVWDSAHKLIF; J: TRDJ1; D: TRDD2; V: TRDV3; size: NA; length: 23
DNA: TGTGCTCTTGGGGAATCTTTACCGGGGTGGGGGACGAACCTGTACACCGATAAACTCATCTTT; CDR3: CALGESLPGWGTNLYTDKLIF; J: TRDJ1; D: TRDD3; V: TRDV1; size: few; length: 21
DNA: TGTGCTCTTGGGGAACTCGCCCGAAACTCGTTCCTACGTGAAAACTGGGGGATACGCGATAAACTCATCTTT; CDR3: CALGELARNSFLRENWGIRDKLIF; J: TRDJ1; D: TRDD3; V: TRDV1; size: medium-sized; length: 24
DNA: TGTGCCTGTGACACCGTACTGGGGGACAGAGAATCCTGGGACACCCGACAGATGTTTTTC; CDR3: CACDTVLGDRESWDTRQMFF; J: TRDJ3; D: TRDD3; V: TRDV2; size: medium-sized; length: 20
DNA: TGTGCTCTTGGGGAACTATCCAAGCCGTGCGATTACACCGATAAACTCATCTTT; CDR3: CALGELSKPCDYTDKLIF; J: TRDJ1; D: NA; V: TRDV1; size: few; length: 18
DNA: TGTGCCTGTGACGATACTGGGGTCACCGAGAGCTCCTGGGACACCCGACAGATGTTTTTC; CDR3: CACDDTGVTESSWDTRQMFF; J: TRDJ3; D: TRDD3; V: TRDV2; size: NA; length: 20
DNA: TGTGCCTGTGGATCGTTGGGGGAATCCGATAAACTCATCTTT; CDR3: CACGSLGESDKLIF; J: TRDJ1; D: TRDD3; V: TRDV2; size: few; length: 14
DNA: TGTGCTCTTGGGGGACAACCGGGTCCTACCAGGTACTGGAGGAGCCACACTTTGACAGCACAACTCTTCTTT; CDR3: CALGGQPGPTRYWRSHTLTAQLFF; J: TRDJ2; D: NA; V: TRDV1; size: NA; length: 24
DNA: TGTGCTCTTGGGGAGAAATTCCTACCCGGCGGGGGGACAGCACAACTCTTCTTT; CDR3: CALGEKFLPGGGTAQLFF; J: TRDJ2; D: TRDD2; V: TRDV1; size: NA; length: 18
DNA: TGTGCTCTTGGGGAATCAGACTCGCTACTAACTCTTCGATGGGGGATACGCGGAAATTACACCGATAAACTCATCTTT; CDR3: CALGESDSLLTLRWGIRGNYTDKLIF; J: TRDJ1; D: TRDD3; V: TRDV1; size: few; length: 26
DNA: TGTGCTCTTGGGGATCGCGATAAACTCATCTTT; CDR3: CALGDRDKLIF; J: TRDJ1; D: NA; V: TRDV1; size: few; length: 11
DNA: TGTGCCTGTGACTTACTGGGGGATACGCCCTGGGACACCCGACAGATGTTTTTC; CDR3: CACDLLGDTPWDTRQMFF; J: TRDJ3; D: TRDD3; V: TRDV2; size: few; length: 18
DNA: TGTGCCTGTGACACTCTCGTTCCCGACGGGGGATACGCCGATAAACTCATCTTT; CDR3: CACDTLVPDGGYADKLIF; J: TRDJ1; D: TRDD3; V: TRDV2; size: few; length: 18
DNA: TGTGCCCTTGGGGAACTAGGATTTGATGGTTGGGGGTACACCGATAAACTCATCTTT; CDR3: CALGELGFDGWGYTDKLIF; J: TRDJ1; D: NA; V: TRDV1; size: few; length: 19
DNA: TGTGCCTTTAGTGGGGGGGATACGACCGATAAACTCATCTTT; CDR3: CAFSGGDTTDKLIF; J: TRDJ1; D: TRDD3; V: TRDV3; size: few; length: 14
DNA: TGTGCGCTTGGGGAAATTTCTTCCTACGTCTTCCGGGGCACCGATAAACTCATCTTT; CDR3: CALGEISSYVFRGTDKLIF; J: TRDJ1; D: TRDD2; V: TRDV1; size: NA; length: 19
DNA: TGTGCTCTTGGGGAACGTAGCCCTTATTACACCGATAAACTCATCTTT; CDR3: CALGERSPYYTDKLIF; J: TRDJ1; D: NA; V: TRDV1; size: few; length: 16
DNA: TGTGCTCTTGGGGAAGCTCCCTGTGGGGGACCGACCGATAAACTCATCTTT; CDR3: CALGEAPCGGPTDKLIF; J: TRDJ1; D: TRDD3; V: TRDV1; size: few; length: 17
DNA: TGTGCTCTAAATAATAAGAGGCTACTCCCCGGGGTGGGGGATCTCAGCGATAAACTCATCTTT; CDR3: CALNNKRLLPGVGDLSDKLIF; J: TRDJ1; D: TRDD3; V: TRDV1; size: NA; length: 21
DNA: TGTGCTCTTGGGGAACCCCACAGCTTCCCCCTGGTTCTGGGGGATACGTTAGCCCACACCGATAAACTCATCTTT; CDR3: CALGEPHSFPLVLGDTLAHTDKLIF; J: TRDJ1; D: TRDD3; V: TRDV1; size: NA; length: 25
DNA: TGTGCCCACAATTCCTCCTGTACTGGGGGACCTAACACCGATAAACTCATCTTT; CDR3: CAHNSSCTGGPNTDKLIF; J: TRDJ1; D: TRDD3; V: TRDV3; size: NA; length: 18
DNA: TGTGCTCTTGGGGTCCTAGGTACTTGGGGACGAAGGGATAAGCTCATCTTT; CDR3: CALGVLGTWGRRDKLIF; J: TRDJ1; D: NA; V: TRDV1; size: few; length: 17
DNA: TGTGCCTGTGACACCGTCGGTTTGGGGGATACGCTGTACACCGATAAACTCATCTTT; CDR3: CACDTVGLGDTLYTDKLIF; J: TRDJ1; D: TRDD3; V: TRDV2; size: few; length: 19
DNA: TGTGCCTTTAGTGTACTGGGGGAACAATACACCGATAAACTCATCTTT; CDR3: CAFSVLGEQYTDKLIF; J: TRDJ1; D: TRDD3; V: TRDV3; size: few; length: 16
DNA: TGTGCTCTTGGGGAAAGGAGGCACCACGTTCAAGGTGTCTGGGGGGTCCCCGATAAACTCATCTTT; CDR3: CALGERRHHVQGVWGVPDKLIF; J: TRDJ1; D: TRDD3; V: TRDV1; size: NA; length: 22
DNA: TGTGCCTGTGACACCGTTAAGACTGGGGGATACTCATCGGCCGATAAACTCATCTTT; CDR3: CACDTVKTGGYSSADKLIF; J: TRDJ1; D: TRDD3; V: TRDV2; size: medium-sized; length: 19
DNA: TGTGCTCTTGGAGAAACCTACTGGGGGCCAAGCTCCTGGGACACCCGACAGATGTTTTTC; CDR3: CALGETYWGPSSWDTRQMFF; J: TRDJ3; D: TRDD3; V: TRDV1; size: NA; length: 20
DNA: TGTGCTCTCCCTGCCCGGGGCATGGGGGATACGAGGAACGATAAACTCATCTTT; CDR3: CALPARGMGDTRNDKLIF; J: TRDJ1; D: TRDD3; V: TRDV1; size: few; length: 18
DNA: TGTGCCTGTGACACCGTACTGGGGGATTCGAGGTGGGACACCCGACAGATGTTTTTC; CDR3: CACDTVLGDSRWDTRQMFF; J: TRDJ3; D: TRDD3; V: TRDV2; size: few; length: 19
DNA: TGTGCCTGTGACACCTATAACTGGGGGATACGCTCACCCTCGTCCGATAAACTCATCTTT; CDR3: CACDTYNWGIRSPSSDKLIF; J: TRDJ1; D: TRDD3; V: TRDV2; size: NA; length: 20
DNA: TGTGCCTGTGACACGCTACGGTCACGGGGGCCCGACACCGATAAACTCATCTTT; CDR3: CACDTLRSRGPDTDKLIF; J: TRDJ1; D: NA; V: TRDV2; size: NA; length: 18
DNA: TGTGCCTGTGACACGATGGTGACTGGGGGAGCCGATAAACTCATCTTT; CDR3: CACDTMVTGGADKLIF; J: TRDJ1; D: TRDD3; V: TRDV2; size: medium-sized; length: 16
DNA: TGTGCTCTTGGGGAAACCCCCTTCCCCCCCGGGCTGGGGTTACGAGCGGATAAACTCATCTTT; CDR3: CALGETPFPPGLGLRADKLIF; J: TRDJ1; D: NA; V: TRDV1; size: few; length: 21
DNA: TGTGCTCTTGGGCTTACTGGGGGCTTAGAGGATAAACTAATCTTT; CDR3: CALGLTGGLEDKLIF; J: TRDJ1; D: TRDD3; V: TRDV1; size: NA; length: 15
DNA: TGTGCTCTTGGGGAAACCTTGGACTCCCTCGGAGCCGATAAACTCATCTTT; CDR3: CALGETLDSLGADKLIF; J: TRDJ1; D: NA; V: TRDV1; size: NA; length: 17
DNA: TGTGCCTCCATTTCCCTCCCTGGGTTGGGGGATAACACCGATAAACTCATCTTT; CDR3: CASISLPGLGDNTDKLIF; J: TRDJ1; D: TRDD3; V: TRDV3; size: few; length: 18
DNA: TGTGCCTGTGATTCTCGAGATATTCGGTTTATGTGGTACGCGAGGGCGTACACCGATAAACTCATCTTT; CDR3: CACDSRDIRFMWYARAYTDKLIF; J: TRDJ1; D: NA; V: TRDV2; size: NA; length: 23
DNA: TGTGCTCTTGGGGGACGTAAAAAACTCATCTTT; CDR3: CALGGRKKLIF; J: TRDJ1; D: NA; V: TRDV1; size: NA; length: 11
DNA: TGTGCTCTTGGGGATCAAACCATACAGGGATATCCCCTGTACACCGATAAACTCATCTTT; CDR3: CALGDQTIQGYPLYTDKLIF; J: TRDJ1; D: NA; V: TRDV1; size: few; length: 20
DNA: TGTGCTCTTGGCGCTCCACGTACTGGGGGATACACGGAACTCATCTTT; CDR3: CALGAPRTGGYTELIF; J: TRDJ1; D: TRDD3; V: TRDV1; size: few; length: 16
DNA: TGTGCCTTGGCCCGCCTGGGGCTTACTGGGGGACCCCCTCAAGATACCTGGGACACCCGACAGATGTTTTTC; CDR3: CALARLGLTGGPPQDTWDTRQMFF; J: TRDJ3; D: TRDD3; V: TRDV3; size: NA; length: 24
DNA: TGTGCCTGTGACACCGGGGGTACTGGGGGACCAAGCTCCTGGGACACCCGACGGATGTTTTTC; CDR3: CACDTGGTGGPSSWDTRRMFF; J: TRDJ3; D: TRDD3; V: TRDV2; size: NA; length: 21
DNA: TGTGCTCTTGGGGAACCCTCTGGGTCCTATAAGGTGGAATGGGGGATACACTTCGCCTCCTGGGACACCCGACAGATGTTTTTC; CDR3: CALGEPSGSYKVEWGIHFASWDTRQMFF; J: TRDJ3; D: TRDD3; V: TRDV1; size: NA; length: 28